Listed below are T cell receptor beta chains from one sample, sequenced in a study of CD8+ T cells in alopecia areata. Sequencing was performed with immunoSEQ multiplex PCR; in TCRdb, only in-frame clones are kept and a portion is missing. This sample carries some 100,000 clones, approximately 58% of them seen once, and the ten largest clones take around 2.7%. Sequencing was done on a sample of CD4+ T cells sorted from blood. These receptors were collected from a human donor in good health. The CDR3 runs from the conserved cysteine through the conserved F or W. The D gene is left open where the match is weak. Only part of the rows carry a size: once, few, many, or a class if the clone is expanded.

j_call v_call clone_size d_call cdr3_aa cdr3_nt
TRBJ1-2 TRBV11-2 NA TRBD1 CASSSPRQGSGYTF TGTGCCAGCAGCTCCCCCCGACAGGGCAGCGGCTACACCTTC
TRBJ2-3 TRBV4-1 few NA CASSREDTQYF TGCGCCAGCAGCCGGGAAGATACGCAGTATTTT
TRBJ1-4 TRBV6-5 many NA CASSYGEKGKLFF TGTGCCAGCAGTTACGGGGAAAAGGGAAAACTGTTTTTT
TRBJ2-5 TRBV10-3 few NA CAISDSMRGETQYF TGTGCCATCAGTGACTCCATGCGCGGCGAGACCCAGTACTTC
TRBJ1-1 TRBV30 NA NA CAWSHGGREAFF TGTGCCTGGAGCCACGGGGGGAGGGAAGCTTTCTTT
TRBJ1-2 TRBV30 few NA CAWSVRIIGTNYGYTF TGTGCCTGGAGTGTAAGAATAATCGGGACGAATTATGGCTACACCTTC
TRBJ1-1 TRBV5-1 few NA CASSFVGNTEAFF TGCGCCAGCAGCTTTGTCGGGAACACTGAAGCTTTCTTT
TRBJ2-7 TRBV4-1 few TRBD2 CASSQDHSGKYEQYF TGCGCCAGCAGCCAAGATCATAGCGGGAAGTACGAGCAGTACTTC
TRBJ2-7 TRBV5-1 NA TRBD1 CASSSQGISYEQYF TGCGCCAGCAGCTCACAGGGGATATCCTACGAGCAGTACTTC
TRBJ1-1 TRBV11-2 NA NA CASSPRQNEAFF TGTGCCAGCAGCCCCCGACAGAATGAAGCTTTCTTT
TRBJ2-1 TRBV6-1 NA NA CASATKGGLNEQFF TGTGCCAGTGCAACTAAGGGAGGTCTCAATGAGCAGTTCTTC
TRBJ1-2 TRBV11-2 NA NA CASSLVYGYTF TGTGCCAGCAGCCTGGTCTATGGCTACACCTTC
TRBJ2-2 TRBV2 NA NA CASSNTGELFF TGTGCCAGCTCTAACACCGGGGAGCTGTTTTTT
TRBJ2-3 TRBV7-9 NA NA CASSLYSSRLHPSTDTQYF TGTGCCAGCAGCTTATATTCATCCCGGCTACATCCTAGCACAGATACGCAGTATTTT
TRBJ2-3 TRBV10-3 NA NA CAISRGSDTQYF TGTGCCATCAGTCGAGGGTCAGATACGCAGTATTTT
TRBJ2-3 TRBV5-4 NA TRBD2 CASSSELAASTDTQYF TGTGCCAGCAGCTCCGAACTAGCGGCCAGCACAGATACGCAGTATTTT
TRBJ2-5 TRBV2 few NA CASSGTAEGTQYF TGTGCCAGCAGTGGGACTGCCGAGGGGACCCAGTACTTC
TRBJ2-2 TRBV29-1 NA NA CSVGIIDTGELFF TGCAGCGTTGGAATAATAGATACCGGGGAGCTGTTTTTT
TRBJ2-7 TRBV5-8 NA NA CASSPSGSYEQYF TGTGCCAGCAGCCCGTCTGGATCCTACGAGCAGTACTTC
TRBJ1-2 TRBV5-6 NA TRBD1 CASSFPGTVRGYTF TGTGCCAGCAGCTTCCCCGGGACAGTGCGCGGCTACACCTTC
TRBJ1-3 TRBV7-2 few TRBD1 CASSFRDRRGNTIYF TGTGCCAGCAGCTTCCGGGACAGGCGAGGAAACACCATATATTTT
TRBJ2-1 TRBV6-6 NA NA CATRRSSEQFF TGTGCCACCCGCCGGTCTAGCGAGCAGTTCTTC
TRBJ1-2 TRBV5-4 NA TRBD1 CASSRGQLPGYTF TGTGCCAGCAGCCGGGGACAGCTCCCTGGCTACACCTTC
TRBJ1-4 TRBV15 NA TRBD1 CATSREDRVGEKLFF TGTGCCACCAGCAGGGAAGACAGGGTCGGAGAAAAACTGTTTTTT
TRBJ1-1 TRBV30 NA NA CAWAGVVTEAFF TGTGCCTGGGCGGGGGTAGTCACTGAAGCTTTCTTT
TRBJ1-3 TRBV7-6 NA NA CASSLSGNAQGSGNTIYF TGTGCCAGCAGCTTAAGCGGCAACGCTCAGGGATCTGGAAACACCATATATTTT
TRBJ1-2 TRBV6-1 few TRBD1 CASIPTGNNYGYTF TGTGCCAGCATTCCGACAGGGAATAACTATGGCTACACCTTC
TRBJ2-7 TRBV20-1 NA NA CSARDPPEQYF TGCAGTGCTAGAGATCCGCCCGAGCAGTACTTC
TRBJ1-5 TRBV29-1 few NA CSVAGTINQPQHF TGCAGCGTTGCAGGGACAATCAATCAGCCCCAGCATTTT
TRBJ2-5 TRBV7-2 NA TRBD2 CASSSQLSGTGTQYF TGTGCCAGCAGCTCACAACTAAGCGGGACGGGGACCCAGTACTTC
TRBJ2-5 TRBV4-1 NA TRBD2 CASSQDGTSGETQYF TGCGCCAGCAGCCAAGATGGGACTAGCGGCGAGACCCAGTACTTC
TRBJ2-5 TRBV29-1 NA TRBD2 CSGRGLAGGPQQETQYF TGCAGCGGGCGAGGACTAGCGGGGGGGCCTCAGCAAGAGACCCAGTACTTC
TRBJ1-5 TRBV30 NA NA CAWSAEGRYQPQHF TGTGCCTGGAGTGCTGAAGGGCGGTATCAGCCCCAGCATTTT
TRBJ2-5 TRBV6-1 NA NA CATGETQYF TGTGCCACCGGAGAGACCCAGTACTTC
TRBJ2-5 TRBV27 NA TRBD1 CASSLSPRGTGSLETQYF TGTGCCAGCAGTTTATCCCCTCGGGGGACAGGGAGTTTAGAGACCCAGTACTTC
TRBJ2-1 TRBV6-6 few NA CASSYSPMSEQFF TGTGCCAGCAGTTACTCCCCGATGAGTGAGCAGTTCTTC
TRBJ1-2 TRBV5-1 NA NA CASSLSRDTYGYTF TGCGCCAGCAGCTTATCCCGGGACACATATGGCTACACCTTC
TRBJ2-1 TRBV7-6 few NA CASSLASGGREQFF TGTGCCAGCAGCTTAGCGAGCGGTGGGCGTGAGCAGTTCTTC
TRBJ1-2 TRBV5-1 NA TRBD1 CASSPGQAGGGYTF TGCGCCAGCAGCCCCGGACAGGCCGGGGGGGGCTACACCTTC
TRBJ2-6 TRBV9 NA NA CASRSSGANVLTF TGTGCCAGTCGGAGCTCTGGGGCCAACGTCCTGACTTTC
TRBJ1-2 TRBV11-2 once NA CASSLAGPNYGYTF TGTGCCAGCAGCTTAGCGGGCCCCAACTATGGCTACACCTTC
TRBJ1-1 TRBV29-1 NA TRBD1 CSASQGVNTEAFF TGCAGCGCCTCACAGGGGGTGAACACTGAAGCTTTCTTT
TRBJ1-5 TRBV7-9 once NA CASSLGDNSNQPQHF TGTGCCAGCAGCTTAGGGGACAATAGCAATCAGCCCCAGCATTTT
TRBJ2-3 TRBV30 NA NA CAWSVGGTTRAQYF TGTGCCTGGAGTGTTGGGGGGACCACCCGAGCGCAGTATTTT
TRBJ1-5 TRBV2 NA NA CASSEGQTSNQPQHF TGTGCCAGCAGTGAAGGCCAGACAAGCAATCAGCCCCAGCATTTT
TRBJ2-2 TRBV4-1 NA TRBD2 CASSQAGARGGPTGELFF TGCGCCAGCAGCCAAGCGGGAGCCCGGGGGGGCCCCACCGGGGAGCTGTTTTTT
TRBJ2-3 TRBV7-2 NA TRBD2 CASSFGLAGTDTQYF TGTGCCAGCAGCTTCGGACTAGCGGGCACAGATACGCAGTATTTT
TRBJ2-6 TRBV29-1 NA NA CSVTRSSANVLTF TGCAGCGTCACTAGGTCCTCGGCCAACGTCCTGACTTTC
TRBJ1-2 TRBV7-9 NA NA CASSSKTTAPSTYGYTF TGTGCCAGCAGCTCAAAGACGACAGCCCCGTCGACCTATGGCTACACCTTC
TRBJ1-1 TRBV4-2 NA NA CASSQDRYRVGEAFF TGTGCCAGCAGCCAAGATCGGTACAGGGTGGGTGAAGCTTTCTTT